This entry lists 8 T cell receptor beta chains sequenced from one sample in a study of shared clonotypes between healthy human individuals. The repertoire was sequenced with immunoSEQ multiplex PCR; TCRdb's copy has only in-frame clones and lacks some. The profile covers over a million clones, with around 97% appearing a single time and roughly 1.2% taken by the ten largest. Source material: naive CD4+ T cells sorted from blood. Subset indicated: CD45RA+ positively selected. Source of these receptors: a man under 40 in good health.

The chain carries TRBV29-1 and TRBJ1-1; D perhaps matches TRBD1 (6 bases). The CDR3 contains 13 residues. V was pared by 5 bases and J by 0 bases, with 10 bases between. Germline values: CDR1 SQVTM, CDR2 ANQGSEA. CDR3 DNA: TGCAGCGTTACAGGGCGGATGAACACTGAAGCTTTCTTT. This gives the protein CSVTGRMNTEAFF. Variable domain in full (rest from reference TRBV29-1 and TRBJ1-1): SAVISQKPSRDICQRGTSLTIQCQVDSQVTMMFWYRQQPGQSLTLIATANQGSEATYESGFVIDKFPISRPNLTFSTLTVSNMSPEDSSIYLCSVTGRMNTEAFFGQGTRLTVV.

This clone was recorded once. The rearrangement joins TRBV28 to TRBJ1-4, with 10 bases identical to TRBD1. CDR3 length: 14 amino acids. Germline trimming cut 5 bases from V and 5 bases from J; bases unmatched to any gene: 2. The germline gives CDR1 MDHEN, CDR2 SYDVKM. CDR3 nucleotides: TGTGCCAGCAGTCCGGGACAGGGGAATGAAAAACTGTTTTTT. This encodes CASSPGQGNEKLFF.

The CDR3 nucleotides are TGTGCCAGCGCGCAGTCCGGGAACACCGGGGAGCTGTTTTTT. Translating gives CASAQSGNTGELFF. J is TRBJ2-2 and V is TRBV2, with no clear D. Germline lookup yields CDR1 SNHLY and CDR2 FYNNEI. The CDR3 runs to 14 residues. V lost 8 bases and J 1 base, leaving 11 bases between the germline ends.

The DNA of the CDR3 is TGTGCCAGCAGTGAAGCGGGGGAGGCCTATGGCTACACCTTC. This gives the protein CASSEAGEAYGYTF. This rearrangement joins TRBV6-1 to TRBJ1-2; D is possibly TRBD1 (5 bases). The V gene's germline CDR1 is MNHNS and CDR2 SASEGT. Trimming left V 0 bases short and J 4 bases short, with 9 bases between. The CDR3 consists of 14 residues.

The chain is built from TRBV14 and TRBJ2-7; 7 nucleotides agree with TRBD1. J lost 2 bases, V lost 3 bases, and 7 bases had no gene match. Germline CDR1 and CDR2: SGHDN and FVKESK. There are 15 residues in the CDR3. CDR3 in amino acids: CASSHRVTGPYEQYF. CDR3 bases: TGTGCCAGCAGCCATCGGGTGACAGGGCCCTACGAGCAGTACTTC.

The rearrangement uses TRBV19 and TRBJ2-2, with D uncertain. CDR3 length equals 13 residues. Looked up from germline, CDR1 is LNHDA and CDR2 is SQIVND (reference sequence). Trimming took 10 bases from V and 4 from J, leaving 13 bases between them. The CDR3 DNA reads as TGTGCCATCCTGACAAGCCTCACCGGGGAGCTGTTTTTT. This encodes CAILTSLTGELFF.

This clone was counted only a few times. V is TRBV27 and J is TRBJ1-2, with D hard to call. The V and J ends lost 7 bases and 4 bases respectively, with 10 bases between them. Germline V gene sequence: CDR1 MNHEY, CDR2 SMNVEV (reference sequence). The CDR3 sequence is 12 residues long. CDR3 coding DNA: TGTGCCAGCAAGGAGGGAACCTATGGCTACACCTTC. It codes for CASKEGTYGYTF.

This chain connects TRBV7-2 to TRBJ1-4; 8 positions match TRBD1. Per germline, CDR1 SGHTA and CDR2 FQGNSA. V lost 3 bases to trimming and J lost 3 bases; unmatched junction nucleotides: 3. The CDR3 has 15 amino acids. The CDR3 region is CASSFQGASNEKLFF. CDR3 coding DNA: TGTGCCAGCAGCTTTCAGGGGGCGTCTAATGAAAAACTGTTTTTT.